The 32 T cell receptor beta chains below come from one sample, sequenced in a study of blood T cell repertoires in COVID-19. TCRdb keeps only in-frame clones here, not all; method: immunoSEQ multiplex PCR. Of about 200,000 clones in the sample, more than 75% were seen once. Sequencing was done on a sample of PBMCs or T cells enriched from blood (not recorded which). The receptor set was obtained from a woman between 45 and 60 years old with acute COVID-19.

This chain joins TRBV28 and TRBJ2-3, with 8 bases identical to TRBD2. Germline lookup yields CDR1 MDHEN and CDR2 SYDVKM. The CDR3 is made up of 15 amino acids. V was clipped by 3 bases and J by 1 base; unmatched bases: 3. The CDR3 sequence: CASSLPAGGTDTQYF. The CDR3 DNA reads TGTGCCAGCAGTTTGCCAGCGGGGGGCACAGATACGCAGTATTTT.

CDR3 nucleotide sequence: TGCGCCAGCAGTGAAGCCCATCTCCTAGGGGGCTCCCGGGAGACCCAGTACTTC. The encoded protein is CASSEAHLLGGSRETQYF. J is TRBJ2-5 and V is TRBV10-1; 7 nucleotides agree with TRBD1. This CDR3 has 18 residues. The junction had 18 bases not matched to a gene; V was cut back by 3 bases and J by 5 bases. Per germline, CDR1 WNHNN and CDR2 SYGVQD (reference sequence).

V gene TRBV19 combines with J gene TRBJ1-2; TRBD1 aligns across 9 bases. V gave up 3 bases and J gave up 5 bases; unmatched junction bases: 4. Germline CDR1 reads LNHDA; CDR2 reads SQIVND (reference sequence). CDR3 length: 14 amino acids. The CDR3 spells CASSIQQGAYGYTF. The CDR3 DNA sequence: TGTGCCAGTAGTATCCAACAGGGGGCTTATGGCTACACCTTC.

V gene TRBV19 combines with J gene TRBJ1-1; D not resolved. CDR1 is LNHDA and CDR2 is SQIVND in the germline V gene (reference sequence). This CDR3 contains 12 residues. V lost 7 bases and J 3 bases, leaving 9 bases between the germline ends. CDR3 sequence: CASTIGDTEAFF. CDR3 bases: TGTGCCAGTACCATCGGGGACACTGAAGCTTTCTTT.

As to this clone: One junction end does not reproduce the germline sequence, and a read error may be involved. DNA for the CDR3: TGTGCCAGCAGATTAGGGCTGGGGGCGCTGGATACGCAGTATTTT. Its protein product is CASRLGLGALDTQYF. V and J are TRBV7-9 and TRBJ2-3; D perhaps matches TRBD1 (6 bases). This CDR3 comprises 15 residues. From germline, CDR1 is SEHNR and CDR2 FQNEAQ (reference sequence).

CDR3 in DNA: TGTGCCAGCAGCCCAGAGACAGGGACTGAGCAGTACGTC. Amino acid sequence: CASSPETGTEQYV. V and J are TRBV4-2 and TRBJ2-7, with D possibly matching TRBD1 (7 bases). Germline loops: CDR1 LGHNA, CDR2 YNFKEQ. CDR3 length: 13 residues. Trimming left V 4 bases short and J 7 bases short, with 14 bases between.

V and J are TRBV5-1 and TRBJ1-4; 10 bases fit TRBD1. The CDR3 extends over 15 amino acids. Germline lookup yields CDR1 SGHRS and CDR2 YFSETQ. With V trimmed by 3 bases and J by 7 bases, 6 bases remained unmatched. The CDR3 is CASSSAGTGVEKLFF. The CDR3 region has the DNA TGCGCCAGCAGCTCGGCCGGGACAGGGGTTGAAAAACTGTTTTTT.

The chain links TRBV7-6 to TRBJ1-4, with D possibly TRBD1 on 6 matching bases. The CDR3 contains 13 residues. The ends were cut back, 5 bases at V and 6 bases at J, with 10 bases in the middle. The germline CDR1 and CDR2 sequences are SGHVS and FNYEAQ. As DNA, the CDR3 is TGTGCCAGCAGCCCTAACAGGGATGAAAAACTGTTTTTT. Translated: CASSPNRDEKLFF.

The V call is TRBV6-5, the J call TRBJ1-1; D is ambiguous. Germline lookup yields CDR1 MNHEY and CDR2 SVGAGI. V lost 6 bases, J lost 1 base, and 12 bases lay in between. CDR3 size: 14 residues. CDR3 region: CASSYLAPNTEAFF. CDR3 bases: TGTGCCAGCAGCTATCTCGCCCCGAACACTGAAGCTTTCTTT.

The chain recombines TRBV5-4 with TRBJ1-4; possible D gene TRBD1, 6 bases. The V gene's germline CDR1 is SGHNT and CDR2 YYREEE (reference sequence). The germline V and J ends were trimmed by 2 bases and 0 bases, with 11 bases remaining between them. The CDR3 is made up of 16 amino acids. The CDR3 DNA reads TGTGCCAGCAGCTTACAGGGAATAGCAACTAATGAAAAACTGTTTTTT. Translating gives CASSLQGIATNEKLFF. Drawing the rest from reference TRBV5-4 and TRBJ1-4, the complete variable domain is ETGVTQSPTHLIKTRGQQVTLRCSSQSGHNTVSWYQQALGQGPQFIFQYYREEENGRGNFPPRFSGLQFPNYSSELNVNALELDDSALYLCASSLQGIATNEKLFFGSGTQLSVL.

The chain combines TRBV24-1 with TRBJ2-1; weak D call: TRBD2 (6 bases). CDR3 length equals 16 residues. Germline V lookup: CDR1 KGHDR, CDR2 SFDVKD. Trimming left V 0 bases short and J 0 bases short, with 8 bases between. The CDR3 region is CATSDLVGGSYNEQFF. The CDR3 DNA sequence: TGTGCCACCAGTGATTTGGTGGGGGGCTCCTACAATGAGCAGTTCTTC.

This rearrangement joins TRBV30 to TRBJ1-5; 7 bases map to TRBD1. Germline V gives CDR1 GTSNPN, CDR2 SVGIG (reference sequence). The CDR3 is made up of 15 amino acids. V shed 5 bases, J shed 2 bases, and the junction held 9 bases outside the gene matches. The CDR3 DNA is TGTGCCTGGGGGAGAGGGGGCGCGGGCAATCAGCCCCAGCATTTT. Translated, it gives CAWGRGGAGNQPQHF.

This sequence joins TRBV28 and TRBJ2-1, with D perhaps matching TRBD1 (6 bases). Per germline, CDR1 MDHEN and CDR2 SYDVKM. The CDR3 has 14 residues. V was cut by 8 bases and J by 5 bases, with 16 bases left in between. The CDR3 DNA reads TGTGCCAGCGGCCTATCACAGGGAAACAATGAGCAGTTCTTC. Translation: CASGLSQGNNEQFF.

This clone was counted many times. The chain links TRBV10-3 to TRBJ1-2, with a possible D match to TRBD1 (5 bases). V lost 3 bases, J lost 8 bases, and 10 bases lay in between. Germline V gene data show CDR1 as ENHRY and CDR2 as SYGVKD. The CDR3 spans 12 residues. CDR3 in amino acids: CAISEGVSGYTF. CDR3 bases: TGTGCCATCAGTGAAGGGGTTTCGGGCTACACCTTC.

The chain carries TRBV5-1 and TRBJ1-3; D unresolved. Trimming removed 0 bases from V and 10 bases from J, with 8 bases in between. CDR3 length: 12 residues. Germline values: CDR1 SGHRS, CDR2 YFSETQ. The CDR3 DNA reads TGCGCCAGCAGCTTGGACAGTCGTACCATATATTTT. This sequence encodes CASSLDSRTIYF.

The J gene is TRBJ1-4, the V gene TRBV28; unclear D gene. The V and J ends lost 5 bases and 8 bases respectively, with 18 bases between them. There are 15 residues in the CDR3. CDR1 is MDHEN, CDR2 SYDVKM, per germline. CDR3 bases: TGTGCCAGCAGTGGGTTCAGAGCAGGCGAGGAAAAACTGTTTTTT. This translates into CASSGFRAGEEKLFF.

The rearrangement uses TRBV12-3 or TRBV12-4 and TRBJ1-2, with D unclear. The V end lost 2 bases, the J end lost 4 bases, and 8 bases lay between the germline ends. The CDR3 is 13 amino acids. The CDR3 DNA is TGTGCCAGCAGTTTACGCAGGTTCTATGGCTACACCTTC. It encodes CASSLRRFYGYTF.

In regard to this clone: Relative to the germline gene, one junction end is altered; a read error may explain this. The V gene is TRBV3-1 (or the pseudogene TRBV3-2), the J gene TRBJ1-1, with D maybe TRBD1 (6 bases). This CDR3 region has 17 residues. Germline V gene lookup returns CDR1 LGHDT and CDR2 YNNKEL (reference sequence). CDR3 loop: CASSQETIGGRNNEAFF. The CDR3 DNA sequence: TGTGCCAGCAGCCAAGAGACGATAGGGGGACGGAACAATGAAGCTTTCTTT.

The gene calls are TRBV5-4 and TRBJ1-3; 7 bases map to TRBD1. CDR1 and CDR2 (germline): SGHNT, YYREEE (reference sequence). The J segment lost 3 bases and the V segment lost 4 bases, leaving 1 base of the junction unmatched. This CDR3 is 13 amino acids long. The CDR3 nucleotides read TGTGCCAGCAGCCGGACAGGTGGAAACACCATATATTTT. Its translation is CASSRTGGNTIYF. The complete variable domain, with remaining parts taken from reference TRBV5-4 and TRBJ1-3, reads ETGVTQSPTHLIKTRGQQVTLRCSSQSGHNTVSWYQQALGQGPQFIFQYYREEENGRGNFPPRFSGLQFPNYSSELNVNALELDDSALYLCASSRTGGNTIYFGEGSWLTVV.

The chain employs TRBV7-2 and TRBJ2-1; 8 nucleotides match TRBD2. Losses at the gene ends were 5 bases for V and 0 bases for J; bases not matched to a gene: 6. This CDR3 is built from 16 residues. Germline values: CDR1 SGHTA, CDR2 FQGNSA. The CDR3 DNA reads TGTGCCAGCAGCGCGGCCGGGACTAGCTCCTACAATGAGCAGTTCTTC. Protein: CASSAAGTSSYNEQFF.

The chain joins TRBV10-1 to TRBJ2-5; D remains unclear. V was cut by 9 bases and J by 7 bases, with 9 bases left in between. Germline V gene data show CDR1 as WNHNN and CDR2 as SYGVQD (reference sequence). The CDR3 runs 10 residues. CDR3 in DNA: TGCGCCAGTGCGGTCGGGACCCAGTACTTC. Translated, it gives CASAVGTQYF.

The genes are TRBV1 and TRBJ1-4; TRBD1 is the table's D call, not checked against the DNA. TRBV1 is a pseudogene. The CDR3 is 14 amino acids. CDR3 sequence: CTSSPPGQKEKLFF. CDR3 DNA: TGCACCAGCAGCCCCCCGGGACAAAAAGAAAAACTGTTTTTT.

This chain connects TRBV28 to TRBJ1-2, with D tentatively TRBD1 (5 bases). Germline V gene lookup returns CDR1 MDHEN and CDR2 SYDVKM. CDR3 length: 15 amino acids. Between the trimmed V and J ends, which lost 6 bases and 0 bases, there was a span of 14 bases. The CDR3, as DNA: TGTGCCAGCAGACGACCGGGACTGACTAACTATGGCTACACCTTC. As protein: CASRRPGLTNYGYTF.

The count of this clone is one. The genes are TRBV5-1 and TRBJ1-1; no definite D call. With 5 bases removed from V and 0 bases from J, the gap between germline ends came to 8 bases. The CDR3 is 13 amino acids. Germline CDR1 and CDR2: SGHRS and YFSETQ. The CDR3 bases are TGCGCCAGCAGAAGCCCGATGAACACTGAAGCTTTCTTT. It specifies CASRSPMNTEAFF.

The chain combines TRBV27 with TRBJ1-1, with 7 bases identical to TRBD1. The CDR3 length is 15 residues. Germline CDR1 MNHEY, CDR2 SMNVEV (reference sequence). V shed 6 bases and J 5 bases; nucleotides not matched to a gene: 12. CDR3 in DNA: TGTGCCAGCAGCCGTGACAGGGCTCTATTGACTGAAGCTTTCTTT. Translated: CASSRDRALLTEAFF.

The J gene is TRBJ1-5, the V gene TRBV19; D perhaps matches TRBD1 (5 bases). Trimming took 9 bases from V and 7 from J, leaving 25 bases between them. In germline, CDR1 is LNHDA, CDR2 SQIVND (reference sequence). The CDR3 extends over 16 amino acids. DNA for the CDR3: TGTGCCAGCCTCCCACCCGGGGGGGTTTCTCTCCAGCCCCAGCATTTT. Protein product: CASLPPGGVSLQPQHF.

This clone was seen more than once but under ten times. V usage is TRBV5-1 and J usage is TRBJ2-3; 10 nucleotides line up with TRBD2. V trimming: 4 bases; J trimming: 3 bases; junction bases outside the gene matches: 5. From germline, CDR1 is SGHRS and CDR2 YFSETQ. The CDR3 covers 15 residues. The CDR3 sequence: CASSRGLAKTDTQYF. The CDR3 nucleotides are TGCGCCAGCAGCCGGGGACTAGCGAAGACAGATACGCAGTATTTT.

The rearrangement links TRBV6-5 to TRBJ1-1, with a tentative D call TRBD1 (6 bases). Germline lookup yields CDR1 MNHEY and CDR2 SVGAGI. The CDR3 contains 12 residues. V was shortened by 10 bases and J by 0 bases, with 9 bases between the two germline ends. The CDR3 sequence is CATQGLNTEAFF. The CDR3 DNA reads TGTGCCACACAGGGCCTGAACACTGAAGCTTTCTTT.

The V and J genes are TRBV2 and TRBJ2-7, with 13 nucleotides matching TRBD2. The germline CDR1 and CDR2 sequences are SNHLY and FYNNEI. The trim removed 3 bases at V and 0 bases at J, leaving 2 bases unmatched. The CDR3 covers 16 residues. The CDR3 DNA reads TGTGCCAGCAGTGAGGGACTAGCGGGGAGCTCCTACGAGCAGTACGTC. This encodes CASSEGLAGSSYEQYV.

The rearrangement links TRBV19 to TRBJ1-2, with 7 bases aligning to TRBD1. J lost 8 bases, V lost 10 bases, and 16 bases had no gene match. This CDR3 region has 14 residues. CDR1 is LNHDA, CDR2 SQIVND, per germline (reference sequence). Here the CDR3 DNA reads TGTGCCACTCGTTCCGGACAGGTCGGAGGGGGCTACACCTTC. The encoded protein is CATRSGQVGGGYTF.

The rearrangement uses TRBV5-1 and TRBJ2-2, with 10 positions matching TRBD2. The CDR3 runs 15 residues. Germline CDR1 and CDR2: SGHRS and YFSETQ. The V and J ends lost 2 bases and 7 bases, in that order; junction bases with no gene match: 5. CDR3 protein: CASSFRLAGDGELFF. CDR3 nucleotides: TGCGCCAGCAGCTTCCGACTAGCGGGCGACGGGGAGCTGTTTTTT.

The V gene is TRBV9, the J gene TRBJ2-2, with D perhaps TRBD1 (5 bases). V lost 8 bases, J lost 6 bases, and 11 bases lay in between. The CDR3 is made up of 12 amino acids. The V gene's germline CDR1 is SGDLS and CDR2 YYNGEE. The CDR3 here is CASQTVPGELFF. As DNA, the CDR3 is TGTGCCAGTCAGACAGTTCCCGGGGAGCTGTTTTTT.